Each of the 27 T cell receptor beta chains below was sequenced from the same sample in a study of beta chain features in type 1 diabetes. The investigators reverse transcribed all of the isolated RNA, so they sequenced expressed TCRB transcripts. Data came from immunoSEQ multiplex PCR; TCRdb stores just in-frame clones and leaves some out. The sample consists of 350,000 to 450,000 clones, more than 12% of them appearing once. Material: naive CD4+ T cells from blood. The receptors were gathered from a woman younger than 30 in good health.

The CDR3 reads CASSFRDRTYNEQFF. In DNA form, the CDR3 reads TGCGCCAGCAGCTTCCGGGACAGGACCTACAATGAGCAGTTCTTC. The chain has TRBV5-1 and TRBJ2-1, with TRBD1 matching 8 bases. Germline trimming cut 2 bases from V and 2 bases from J; bases unmatched to any gene: 3. Germline V CDR1 and CDR2: SGHRS, YFSETQ. The CDR3 sequence is 15 residues long. The variable domain in full, completed from reference TRBV5-1 and TRBJ2-1, reads KAGVTQTPRYLIKTRGQQVTLSCSPISGHRSVSWYQQTPGQGLQFLFEYFSETQRNKGNFPGRFSGRQFSNSRSEMNVSTLELGDSALYLCASSFRDRTYNEQFFGPGTRLTVL.

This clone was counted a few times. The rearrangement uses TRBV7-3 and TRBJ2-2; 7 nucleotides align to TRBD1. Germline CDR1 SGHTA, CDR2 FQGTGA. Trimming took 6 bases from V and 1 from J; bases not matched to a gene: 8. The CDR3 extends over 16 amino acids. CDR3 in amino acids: CASRSRGQRNTGELFF. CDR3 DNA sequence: TGTGCCAGCAGGTCTAGGGGACAGAGGAACACCGGGGAGCTGTTTTTT.

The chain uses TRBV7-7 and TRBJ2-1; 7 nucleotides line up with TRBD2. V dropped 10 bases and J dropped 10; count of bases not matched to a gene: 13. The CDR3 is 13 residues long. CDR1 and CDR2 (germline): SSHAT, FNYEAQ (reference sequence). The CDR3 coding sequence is TGTGCCACGGGGGGACCGGCGCCTTGGGAGCAGTTCTTC. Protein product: CATGGPAPWEQFF.

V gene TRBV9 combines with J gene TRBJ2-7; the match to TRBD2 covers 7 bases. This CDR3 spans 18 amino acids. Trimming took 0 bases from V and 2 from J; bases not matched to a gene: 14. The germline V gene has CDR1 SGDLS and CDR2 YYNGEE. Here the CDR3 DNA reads TGTGCCAGCAGCGTAGGGCTAGCGGACTCCTACCCGCCCTACGAGCAGTACTTC. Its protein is CASSVGLADSYPPYEQYF.

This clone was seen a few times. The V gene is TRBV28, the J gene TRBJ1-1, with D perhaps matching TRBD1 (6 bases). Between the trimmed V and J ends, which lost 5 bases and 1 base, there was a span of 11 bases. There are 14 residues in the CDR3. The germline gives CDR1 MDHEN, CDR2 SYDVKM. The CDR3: CASSNRVPNTEAFF. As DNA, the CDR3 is TGTGCCAGCAGTAACAGGGTCCCGAACACTGAAGCTTTCTTT.

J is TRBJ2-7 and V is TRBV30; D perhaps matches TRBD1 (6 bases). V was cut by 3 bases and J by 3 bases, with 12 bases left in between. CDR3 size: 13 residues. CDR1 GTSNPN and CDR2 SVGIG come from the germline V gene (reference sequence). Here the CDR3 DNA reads TGTGCCTGGAGCGACGGACAGATCTACGAGCAGTACTTC. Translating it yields CAWSDGQIYEQYF.

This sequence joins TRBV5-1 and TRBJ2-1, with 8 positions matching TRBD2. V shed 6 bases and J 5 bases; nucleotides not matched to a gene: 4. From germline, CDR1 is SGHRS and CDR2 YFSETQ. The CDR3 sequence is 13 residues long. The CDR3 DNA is TGCGCCAGCAATAGCGGGAACCACAATGAGCAGTTCTTC. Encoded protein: CASNSGNHNEQFF.

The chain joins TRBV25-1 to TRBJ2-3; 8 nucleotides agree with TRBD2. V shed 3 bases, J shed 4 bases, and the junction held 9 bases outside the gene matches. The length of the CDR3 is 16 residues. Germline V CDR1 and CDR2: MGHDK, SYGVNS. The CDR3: CASSDILAGWADTQYF. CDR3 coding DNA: TGTGCCAGCAGTGATATTTTAGCGGGGTGGGCAGATACGCAGTATTTT.

In nucleotides, the CDR3 is TGTGCCTGGAGCGCGGCCGGCGGAAACACCATATATTTT. As protein: CAWSAAGGNTIYF. The chain combines TRBV30 with TRBJ1-3; unclear D gene. The germline V and J ends were trimmed by 3 bases and 4 bases, with 10 bases remaining between them. The CDR3 runs 13 residues. CDR1 is GTSNPN and CDR2 is SVGIG in the germline V gene (reference sequence). Combining the CDR3 with reference TRBV30 and TRBJ1-3 gives the whole variable domain SQTIHQWPATLVQPVGSPLSLECTVEGTSNPNLYWYRQAAGRGLQLLFYSVGIGQISSEVPQNLSASRPQDRQFILSSKKLLLSDSGFYLCAWSAAGGNTIYFGEGSWLTVV.

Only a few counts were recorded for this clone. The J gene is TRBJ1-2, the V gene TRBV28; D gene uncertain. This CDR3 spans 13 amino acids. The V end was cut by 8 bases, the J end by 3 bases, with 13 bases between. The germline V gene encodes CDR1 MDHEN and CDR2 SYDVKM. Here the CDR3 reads CASFGVAHYGYTF. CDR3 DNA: TGTGCCAGCTTCGGGGTCGCTCACTATGGCTACACCTTC.

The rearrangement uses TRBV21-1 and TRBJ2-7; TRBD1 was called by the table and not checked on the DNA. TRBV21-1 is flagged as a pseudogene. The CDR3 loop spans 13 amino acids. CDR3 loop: CAIQQGLGYEQYF. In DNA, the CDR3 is TGTGCCATCCAACAGGGGCTTGGGTACGAGCAGTACTTC.

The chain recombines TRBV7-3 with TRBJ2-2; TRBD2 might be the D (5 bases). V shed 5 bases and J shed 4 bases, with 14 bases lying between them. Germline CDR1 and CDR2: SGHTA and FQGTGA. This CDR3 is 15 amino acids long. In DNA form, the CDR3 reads TGTGCCAGCAGCCTAAGGGCCGCGGGCACCGGGGAGCTGTTTTTT. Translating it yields CASSLRAAGTGELFF.

This CDR3 reads CASSIPRELNEQFF. CDR3 in DNA: TGTGCCAGCAGTATTCCACGGGAGCTGAATGAGCAGTTCTTC. The V gene is TRBV28, the J gene TRBJ2-1; possibly TRBD2 for D (6 bases). CDR3 length: 14 amino acids. Trimming stripped 5 bases from V and 7 bases from J, with 15 bases between. Germline CDR1 MDHEN, CDR2 SYDVKM.

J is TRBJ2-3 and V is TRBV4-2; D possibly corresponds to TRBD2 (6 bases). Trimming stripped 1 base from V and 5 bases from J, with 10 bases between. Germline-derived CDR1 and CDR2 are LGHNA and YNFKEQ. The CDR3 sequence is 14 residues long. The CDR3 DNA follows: TGTGCCAGCAGCCAAGCGTCGGGAGTAGATACGCAGTATTTT. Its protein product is CASSQASGVDTQYF.

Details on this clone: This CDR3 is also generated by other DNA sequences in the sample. The CDR3 loop is CASSLGLAGNEQFF. CDR3 DNA sequence: TGTGCCAGCAGCTTGGGACTAGCGGGTAATGAGCAGTTCTTC. J is TRBJ2-1 and V is TRBV7-2; 12 bases are a match to TRBD2. This CDR3 region has 14 residues. V shed 3 bases, J shed 7 bases, and the junction held 1 base outside the gene matches. Looked up from germline, CDR1 is SGHTA and CDR2 is FQGNSA.

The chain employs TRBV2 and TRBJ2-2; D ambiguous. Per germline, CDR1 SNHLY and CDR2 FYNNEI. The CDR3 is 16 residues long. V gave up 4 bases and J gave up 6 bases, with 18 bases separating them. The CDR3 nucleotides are TGTGCCAGCAGTGGGTCCGGCTTGACTGTCCCCGGGGAGCTGTTTTTT. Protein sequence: CASSGSGLTVPGELFF.

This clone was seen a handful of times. CDR3 loop: CAWSVGQGSAGELFF. CDR3 sequence (DNA): TGTGCCTGGAGTGTCGGCCAGGGCAGTGCCGGGGAGCTGTTTTTT. The rearrangement uses TRBV30 and TRBJ2-2, with D perhaps TRBD1 (5 bases). The CDR3 spans 15 residues. The germline V gene has CDR1 GTSNPN and CDR2 SVGIG (reference sequence). V was cut by 0 bases and J by 6 bases, with 14 bases left in between.

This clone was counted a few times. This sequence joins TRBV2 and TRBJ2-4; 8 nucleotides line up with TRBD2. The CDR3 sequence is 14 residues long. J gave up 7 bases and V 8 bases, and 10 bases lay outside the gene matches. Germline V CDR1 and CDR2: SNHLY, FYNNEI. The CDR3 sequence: CASSTGGRSNIQYF. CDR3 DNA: TGTGCCAGCTCGACGGGGGGGCGGTCGAACATTCAGTACTTC.

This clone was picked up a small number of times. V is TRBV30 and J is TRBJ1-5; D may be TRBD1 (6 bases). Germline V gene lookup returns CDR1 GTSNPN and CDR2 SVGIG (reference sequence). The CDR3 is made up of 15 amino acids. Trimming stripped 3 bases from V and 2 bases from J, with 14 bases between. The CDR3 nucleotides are TGTGCCTGGAGCCCACAGGGTTTCGGCAATCAGCCCCAGCATTTT. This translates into CAWSPQGFGNQPQHF.

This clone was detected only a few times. In DNA form, the CDR3 reads TGTGCCTGGAGCCCCCAGGGAGAGACCCAGTACTTC. Translation: CAWSPQGETQYF. The chain carries TRBV30 and TRBJ2-5; the D gene is possibly TRBD1 (5 bases). This CDR3 contains 12 residues. V shed 3 bases and J shed 4 bases, with 9 bases lying between them. Germline V gives CDR1 GTSNPN, CDR2 SVGIG (reference sequence).

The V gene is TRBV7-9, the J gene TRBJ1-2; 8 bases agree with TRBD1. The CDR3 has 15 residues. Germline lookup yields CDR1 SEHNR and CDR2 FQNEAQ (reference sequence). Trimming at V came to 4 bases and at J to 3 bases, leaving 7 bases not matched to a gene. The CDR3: CASSSRTGPHYGYTF. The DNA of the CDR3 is TGTGCCAGCAGCTCCCGGACAGGGCCGCACTATGGCTACACCTTC.

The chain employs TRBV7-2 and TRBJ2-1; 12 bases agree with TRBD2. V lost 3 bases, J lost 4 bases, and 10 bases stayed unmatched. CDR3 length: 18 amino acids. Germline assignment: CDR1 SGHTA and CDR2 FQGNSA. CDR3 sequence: CASSFSSGTSGLYNEQFF. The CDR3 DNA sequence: TGTGCCAGCAGCTTTAGCTCCGGGACTAGCGGGCTTTACAATGAGCAGTTCTTC.

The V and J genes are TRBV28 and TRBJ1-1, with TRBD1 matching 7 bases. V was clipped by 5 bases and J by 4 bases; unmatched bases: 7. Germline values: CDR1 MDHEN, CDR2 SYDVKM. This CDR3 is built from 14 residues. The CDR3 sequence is CASSLTQGTTEAFF. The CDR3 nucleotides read TGTGCCAGCAGTCTAACACAGGGGACCACTGAAGCTTTCTTT. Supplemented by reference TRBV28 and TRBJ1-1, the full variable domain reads DVKVTQSSRYLVKRTGEKVFLECVQDMDHENMFWYRQDPGLGLRLIYFSYDVKMKEKGDIPEGYSVSREKKERFSLILESASTNQTSMYLCASSLTQGTTEAFFGQGTRLTVV.

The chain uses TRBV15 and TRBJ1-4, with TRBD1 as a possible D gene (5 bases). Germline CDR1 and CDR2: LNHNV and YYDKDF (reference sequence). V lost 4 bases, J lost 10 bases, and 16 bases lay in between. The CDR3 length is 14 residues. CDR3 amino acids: CATSTTAIAGKLFF. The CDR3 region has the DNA TGTGCCACCAGCACGACAGCTATTGCTGGAAAACTGTTTTTT.

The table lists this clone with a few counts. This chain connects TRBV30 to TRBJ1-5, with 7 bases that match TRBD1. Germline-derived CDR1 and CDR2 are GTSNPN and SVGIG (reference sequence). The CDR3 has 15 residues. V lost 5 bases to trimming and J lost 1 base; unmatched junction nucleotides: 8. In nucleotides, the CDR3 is TGTGCCTGGGGTCCACAGGGGTACAGCAATCAGCCCCAGCATTTT. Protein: CAWGPQGYSNQPQHF.

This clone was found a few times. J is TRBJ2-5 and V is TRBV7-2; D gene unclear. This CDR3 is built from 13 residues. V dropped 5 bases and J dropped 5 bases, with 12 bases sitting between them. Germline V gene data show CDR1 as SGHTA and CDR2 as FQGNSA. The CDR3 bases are TGTGCCAGCAGCGTGACCGACTGGGAGACCCAGTACTTC. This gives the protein CASSVTDWETQYF. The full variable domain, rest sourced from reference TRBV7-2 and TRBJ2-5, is GAGVSQSPSNKVTEKGKDVELRCDPISGHTALYWYRQSLGQGLEFLIYFQGNSAPDKSGLPSDRFSAERTGGSVSTLTIQRTQQEDSAVYLCASSVTDWETQYFGPGTRLLVL.

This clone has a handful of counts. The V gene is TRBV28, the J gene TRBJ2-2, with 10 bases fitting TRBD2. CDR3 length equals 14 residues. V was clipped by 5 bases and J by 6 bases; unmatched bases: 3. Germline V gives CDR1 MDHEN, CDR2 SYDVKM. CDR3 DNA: TGTGCCAGCAGTCTTAGCGGGAGGTCCGGGGAGCTGTTTTTT. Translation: CASSLSGRSGELFF.